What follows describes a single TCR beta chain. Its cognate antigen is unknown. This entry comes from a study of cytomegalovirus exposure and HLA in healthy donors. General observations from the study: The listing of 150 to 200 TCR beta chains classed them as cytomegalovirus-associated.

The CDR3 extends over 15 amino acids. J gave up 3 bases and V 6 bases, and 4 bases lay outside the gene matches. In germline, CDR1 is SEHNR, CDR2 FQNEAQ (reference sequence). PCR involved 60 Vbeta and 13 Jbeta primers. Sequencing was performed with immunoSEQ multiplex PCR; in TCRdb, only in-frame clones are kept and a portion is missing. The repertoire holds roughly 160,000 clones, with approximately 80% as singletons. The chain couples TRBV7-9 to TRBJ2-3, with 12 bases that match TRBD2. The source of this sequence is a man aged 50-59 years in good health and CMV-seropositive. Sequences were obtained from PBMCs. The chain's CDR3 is CASRNGTSGTDTQYF. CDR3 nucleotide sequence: TGTGCCAGCAGAAACGGGACTAGCGGGACAGATACGCAGTATTTT.